This passage covers 10 T cell receptor beta chains from one sample sequenced in a study of T cell repertoires in cytomegalovirus infection. These receptors' antigens are unknown. TCRdb re-called the reads with MiXCR, one entry per CDR3 protein. The table includes 750,000 to 900,000 distinct CDR3 sequences, about 27% detected once. The sequencing here drew on cultured CD8+ T cells from PBMCs, taken from culture after CMV antigen stimulation. The origin of the receptors is a human donor in good health (CMV status not recorded). Some clones in this sample may be carry-over from other donors' samples.

This clonotype was detected a few times. This chain joins TRBV6-2 or TRBV6-3 and TRBJ2-7; possible D gene TRBD2, 5 bases. Deletions cut 2 bases from V and 5 bases from J, with 10 bases between. The CDR3 is made up of 13 amino acids. Germline CDR1 is MNHEY and CDR2 is SVGEGT. The CDR3 protein is CASSYGGFDEQYV. CDR3 nucleotides: TGTGCCAGCAGTTACGGAGGTTTCGACGAGCAGTACGTC.

The CDR3 coding sequence is TGTGCCAGCAGTTCCCTCGGACTAGCGGGGCAGATGGGGGAGACCCAGTACTTC. Translated, it gives CASSSLGLAGQMGETQYF. This chain joins TRBV27 and TRBJ2-5, with 12 bases aligning to TRBD2. Germline CDR1 and CDR2: MNHEY and SMNVEV (reference sequence). The J segment lost 5 bases and the V segment lost 4 bases, leaving 14 bases of the junction unmatched. The CDR3 runs 18 residues.

This clonotype has at least ten counts. The rearrangement joins TRBV7-2 to TRBJ2-1; 13 bases agree with TRBD2. The CDR3 sequence is 17 residues long. Germline V lookup: CDR1 SGHTA, CDR2 FQGNSA. The J segment lost 4 bases and the V segment lost 5 bases, leaving 8 bases of the junction unmatched. The CDR3 sequence is CASSPTSGGLYYNEQFF. CDR3 nucleotides: TGTGCCAGCAGCCCGACTAGCGGGGGGCTCTATTACAATGAGCAGTTCTTC.

This clonotype has at least ten counts. The chain employs TRBV4-2 and TRBJ1-5, with 9 bases matching TRBD1. The germline V gene encodes CDR1 LGHNA and CDR2 YNFKEQ. The trim removed 0 bases at V and 3 bases at J, leaving 9 bases unmatched. The CDR3 is 18 amino acids. CDR3 sequence: CASSQDVDRGGFNQPQHF. The CDR3 DNA is TGTGCCAGCAGCCAAGATGTTGACAGGGGGGGATTCAATCAGCCCCAGCATTTT.

This clonotype was detected once. The chain carries TRBV4-3 and TRBJ1-4; D unresolved. Germline assignment: CDR1 LGHNA and CDR2 YSLEER. CDR3 size: 17 residues. Trimming removed 0 bases at V and 0 bases at J, with 11 bases between. The CDR3 sequence: CASSQDSQDATNEKLFF. The CDR3 region has the DNA TGCGCCAGCAGCCAAGATTCCCAGGATGCAACTAATGAAAAACTGTTTTTT.

This clonotype has at least ten counts. The V and J genes are TRBV4-1 and TRBJ2-5; TRBD1 aligns across 9 bases. With V trimmed by 4 bases and J by 1 base, 1 base remained unmatched. The germline CDR1 and CDR2 sequences are MGHRA and YSYEKL. The CDR3 consists of 14 residues. CDR3 amino acids: CASSPTGGQETQYF. DNA for the CDR3: TGCGCCAGCAGCCCGACAGGGGGCCAAGAGACCCAGTACTTC.

The sample holds a few counts of this clonotype. The chain combines TRBV7-9 with TRBJ2-1; the D is unclear. The CDR3 sequence is 15 residues long. V lost 5 bases, J lost 0 bases, and 11 bases lay in between. Germline V lookup: CDR1 SEHNR, CDR2 FQNEAQ (reference sequence). As DNA, the CDR3 is TGTGCCAGCAGCCCGCCCGACACCTCCTACAATGAGCAGTTCTTC. Its translation is CASSPPDTSYNEQFF.

This clonotype was recorded a few times. This chain joins TRBV7-9 and TRBJ2-1; TRBD2 aligns across 8 bases. This CDR3 contains 16 residues. V was pared by 4 bases and J by 3 bases, with 8 bases of the junction left unmatched. Per the germline V gene, CDR1 is SEHNR and CDR2 is FQNEAQ (reference sequence). The CDR3 nucleotides read TGTGCCAGCAGCTCCTCCAGCGGGGGATACTACAATGAGCAGTTCTTC. It yields the protein CASSSSSGGYYNEQFF.

This clonotype was picked up a small number of times. V is TRBV6-5 and J is TRBJ2-2; 9 nucleotides agree with TRBD1. V gave up 6 bases and J gave up 6 bases; unmatched junction bases: 14. The CDR3 has 17 residues. Germline V lookup: CDR1 MNHEY, CDR2 SVGAGI. The CDR3 bases are TGTGCCAGCAGGGAAGCCGGGACAGGGAAATCCCCCGGGGAGCTGTTTTTT. Protein: CASREAGTGKSPGELFF.

This clonotype was seen more than once but under ten times. This chain connects TRBV19 to TRBJ2-2; TRBD2 agrees at 10 bases. CDR1 and CDR2 from the germline V gene are LNHDA and SQIVND (reference sequence). V was clipped by 4 bases and J by 5 bases; unmatched bases: 13. The CDR3 covers 18 residues. The CDR3 region has the DNA TGTGCCAGTAGTAAACTAGCGGGGTATCTTGAGAGGACCGGGGAGCTGTTTTTT. The encoded protein is CASSKLAGYLERTGELFF.